This T cell receptor (beta chain) was identified during a study of cytomegalovirus exposure and HLA in healthy donors. The PCR was carried out with 60 Vbeta primers and 13 Jbeta primers. The table came from immunoSEQ multiplex PCR; TCRdb's copy has only in-frame clones and leaves some out. The sample holds about 110,000 clones, approximately 70% seen once. The sequence came from a man aged 30-40 years in good health and CMV-seropositive. Sequencing used PBMCs.

The CDR3 protein is CASMDRERGYTF. CDR3 DNA: TGTGCCAGCATGGACAGGGAGCGTGGCTACACCTTC. The V call is TRBV18, the J call TRBJ1-2; 8 nucleotides agree with TRBD1. CDR1 and CDR2 from the germline V gene are KGHSH and LQKENI. The V segment lost 8 bases and the J segment 7 bases; nucleotides outside the gene matches: 6. CDR3 length: 12 amino acids.